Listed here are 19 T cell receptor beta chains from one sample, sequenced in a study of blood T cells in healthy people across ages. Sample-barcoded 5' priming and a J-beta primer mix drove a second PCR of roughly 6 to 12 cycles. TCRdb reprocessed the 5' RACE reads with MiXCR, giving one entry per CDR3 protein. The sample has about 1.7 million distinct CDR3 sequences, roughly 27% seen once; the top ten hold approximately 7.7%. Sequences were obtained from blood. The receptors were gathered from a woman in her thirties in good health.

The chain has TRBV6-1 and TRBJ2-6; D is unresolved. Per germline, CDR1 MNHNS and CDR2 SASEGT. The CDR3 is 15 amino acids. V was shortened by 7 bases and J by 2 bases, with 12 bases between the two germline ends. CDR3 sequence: CASMPQSAGANVLTF. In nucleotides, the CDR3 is TGTGCCAGCATGCCGCAGAGTGCTGGGGCCAACGTCCTGACTTTC.

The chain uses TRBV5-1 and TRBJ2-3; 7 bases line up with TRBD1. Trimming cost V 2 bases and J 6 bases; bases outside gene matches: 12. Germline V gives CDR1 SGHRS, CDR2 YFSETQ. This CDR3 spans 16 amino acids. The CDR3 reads CASSLPTGISGDTQYF. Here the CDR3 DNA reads TGCGCCAGCAGCTTACCGACAGGGATCTCTGGGGATACGCAGTATTTT.

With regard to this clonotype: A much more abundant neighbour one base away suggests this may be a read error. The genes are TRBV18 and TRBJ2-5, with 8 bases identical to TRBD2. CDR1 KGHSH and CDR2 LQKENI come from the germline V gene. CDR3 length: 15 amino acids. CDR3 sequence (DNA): TGTGCCAGCTCACCTGATTCCGGGACTAGAGAGGCCCAGTACTTC. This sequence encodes CASSPDSGTREAQYF.

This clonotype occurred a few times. The CDR3 DNA is TGTGCCAGCAGTTTCCCTCAAGACAGGGTAGAAGAGACCCAGTACTTC. Amino acid sequence: CASSFPQDRVEETQYF. The chain has TRBV28 and TRBJ2-5, with 7 bases identical to TRBD1. Germline trimming cut 3 bases from V and 3 bases from J; bases unmatched to any gene: 10. The CDR3 is 16 amino acids. Germline V gives CDR1 MDHEN, CDR2 SYDVKM.

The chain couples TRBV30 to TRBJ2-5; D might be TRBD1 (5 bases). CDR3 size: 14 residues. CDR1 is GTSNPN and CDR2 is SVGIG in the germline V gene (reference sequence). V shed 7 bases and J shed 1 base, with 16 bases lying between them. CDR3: CAYYSRQSQETQYF. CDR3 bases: TGTGCCTACTACTCCCGACAGAGCCAAGAGACCCAGTACTTC.

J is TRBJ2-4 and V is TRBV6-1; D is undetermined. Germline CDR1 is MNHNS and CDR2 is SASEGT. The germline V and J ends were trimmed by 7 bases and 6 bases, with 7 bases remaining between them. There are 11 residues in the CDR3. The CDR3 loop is CASMKGNIQYF. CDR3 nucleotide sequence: TGTGCCAGCATGAAGGGAAACATTCAGTACTTC.

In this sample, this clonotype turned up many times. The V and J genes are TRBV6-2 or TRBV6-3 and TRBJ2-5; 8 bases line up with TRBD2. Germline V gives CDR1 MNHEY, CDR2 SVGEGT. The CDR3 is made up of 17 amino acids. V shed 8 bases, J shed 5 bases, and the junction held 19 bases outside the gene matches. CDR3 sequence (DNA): TGTGCCAGCTTTGATGGCGGGAGGCCCTTCCTGATGGAGACCCAGTACTTC. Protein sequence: CASFDGGRPFLMETQYF.

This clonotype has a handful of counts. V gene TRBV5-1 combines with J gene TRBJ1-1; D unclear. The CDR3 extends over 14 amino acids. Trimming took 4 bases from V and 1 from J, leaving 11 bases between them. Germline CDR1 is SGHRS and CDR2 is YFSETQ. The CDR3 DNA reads TGCGCCAGCAGCGGATGGATCGGGAACACTGAAGCTTTCTTT. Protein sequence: CASSGWIGNTEAFF.

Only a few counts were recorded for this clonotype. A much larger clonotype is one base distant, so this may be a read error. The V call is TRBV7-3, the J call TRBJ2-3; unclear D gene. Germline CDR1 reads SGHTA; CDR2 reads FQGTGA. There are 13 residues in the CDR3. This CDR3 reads CTSSLYQADTQYF. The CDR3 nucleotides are TGTACCAGCAGCTTATACCAGGCAGATACGCAGTATTTT.

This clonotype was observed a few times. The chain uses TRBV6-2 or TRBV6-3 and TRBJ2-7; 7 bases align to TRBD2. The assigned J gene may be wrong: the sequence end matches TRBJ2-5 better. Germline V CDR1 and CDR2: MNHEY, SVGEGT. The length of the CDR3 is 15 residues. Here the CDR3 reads CASSPARLAWETQYF. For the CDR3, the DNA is TGTGCCAGCTCTCCTGCTAGACTAGCTTGGGAGACCCAGTACTTC.

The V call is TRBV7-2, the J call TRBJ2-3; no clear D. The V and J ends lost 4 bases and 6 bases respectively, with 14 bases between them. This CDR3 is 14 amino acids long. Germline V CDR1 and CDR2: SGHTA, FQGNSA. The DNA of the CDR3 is TGTGCCAGCAGCTCAACAAAGTATCGCGATACGCAGTATTTT. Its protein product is CASSSTKYRDTQYF.

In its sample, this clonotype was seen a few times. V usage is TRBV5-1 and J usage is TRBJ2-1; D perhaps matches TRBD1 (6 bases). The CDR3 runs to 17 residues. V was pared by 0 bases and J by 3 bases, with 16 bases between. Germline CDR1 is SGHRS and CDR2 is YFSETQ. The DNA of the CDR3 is TGCGCCAGCAGCTTGGACGGGGCTGGACAGCTCTACAATGAGCAGTTCTTC. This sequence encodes CASSLDGAGQLYNEQFF.

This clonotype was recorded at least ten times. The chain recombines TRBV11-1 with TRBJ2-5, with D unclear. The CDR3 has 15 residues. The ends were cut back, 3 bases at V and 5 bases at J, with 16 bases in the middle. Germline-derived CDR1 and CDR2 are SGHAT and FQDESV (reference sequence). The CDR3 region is CASSFPGSAMETQYF. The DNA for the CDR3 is TGTGCCAGCAGCTTCCCGGGTTCTGCTATGGAGACCCAGTACTTC.

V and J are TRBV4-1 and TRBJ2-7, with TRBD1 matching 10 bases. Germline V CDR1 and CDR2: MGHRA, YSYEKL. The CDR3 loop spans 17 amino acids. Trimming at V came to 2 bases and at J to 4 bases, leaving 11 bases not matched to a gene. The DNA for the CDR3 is TGCGCCAGCAGCCAAAGATCGGACAGGGGGGTTGGATACGAGCAGTACTTC. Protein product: CASSQRSDRGVGYEQYF.

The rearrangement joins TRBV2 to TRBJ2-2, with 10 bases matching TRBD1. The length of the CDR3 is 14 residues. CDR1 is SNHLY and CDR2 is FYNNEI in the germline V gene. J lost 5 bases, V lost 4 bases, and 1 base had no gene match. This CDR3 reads CASSGQGATGELFF. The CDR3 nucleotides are TGTGCCAGCAGTGGACAGGGGGCTACCGGGGAGCTGTTTTTT.

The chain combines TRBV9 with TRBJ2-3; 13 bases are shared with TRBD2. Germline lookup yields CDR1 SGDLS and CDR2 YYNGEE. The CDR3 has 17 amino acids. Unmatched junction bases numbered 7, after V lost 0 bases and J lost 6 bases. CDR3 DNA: TGTGCCAGCAGCGTAGGGACTAGCGGGGGCGGTTGGGATACGCAGTATTTT. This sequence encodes CASSVGTSGGGWDTQYF.

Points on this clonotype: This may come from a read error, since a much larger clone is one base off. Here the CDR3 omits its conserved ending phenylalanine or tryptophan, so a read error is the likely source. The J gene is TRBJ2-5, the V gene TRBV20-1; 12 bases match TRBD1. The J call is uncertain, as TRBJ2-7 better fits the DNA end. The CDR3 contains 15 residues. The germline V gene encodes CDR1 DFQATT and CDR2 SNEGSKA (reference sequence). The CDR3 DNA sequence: TGCAGTGCCTCCGGGACAGGGGGCGCGGACTACGAGCAGTACTCC. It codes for CSASGTGGADYEQYS.

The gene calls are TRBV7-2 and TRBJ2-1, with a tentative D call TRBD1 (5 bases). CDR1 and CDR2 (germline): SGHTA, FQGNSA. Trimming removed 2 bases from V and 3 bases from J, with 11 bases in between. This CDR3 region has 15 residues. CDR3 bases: TGTGCCAGCAGCTTACAGGGCCCCATCTACAATGAGCAGTTCTTC. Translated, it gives CASSLQGPIYNEQFF.

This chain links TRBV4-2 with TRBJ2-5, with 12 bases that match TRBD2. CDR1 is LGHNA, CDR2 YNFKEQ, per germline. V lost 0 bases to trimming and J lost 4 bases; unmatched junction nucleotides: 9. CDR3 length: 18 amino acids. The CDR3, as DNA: TGTGCCAGCAGCCAAGAACTAGCGGGGGGCCTAAGAGCAGAGACCCAGTACTTC. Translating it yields CASSQELAGGLRAETQYF.